The entry below describes one TCR beta chain. This CDR3 region has 17 residues. With 5 bases clipped from V and 6 bases from J, the junction kept 13 bases outside the gene matches. Germline assignment: CDR1 MDHEN and CDR2 SYDVKM. Measured with immunoSEQ multiplex PCR; TCRdb has only the in-frame clones, and not every one. The sample contains under 300,000 clones, about four fifths of which appear only once. This sample was included in a study of blood T cell repertoires in COVID-19. Background on the study: Spain, Italy and the United States supplied samples that represented acute and convalescent COVID-19. T cells, B-cell-depleted T cells, or PBMCs supplied cDNA or gDNA.

The clonotype comes from a woman aged 45-65 years who had recovered from COVID-19. The rearrangement uses TRBV28 and TRBJ1-6; 7 bases are shared with TRBD1. The sequenced material came from peripheral blood. CDR3 bases: TGTGCCAGCAGTCCGTACGGACAGGCGCGCCCTAATTCACCCCTCCACTTT. This codes for CASSPYGQARPNSPLHF.